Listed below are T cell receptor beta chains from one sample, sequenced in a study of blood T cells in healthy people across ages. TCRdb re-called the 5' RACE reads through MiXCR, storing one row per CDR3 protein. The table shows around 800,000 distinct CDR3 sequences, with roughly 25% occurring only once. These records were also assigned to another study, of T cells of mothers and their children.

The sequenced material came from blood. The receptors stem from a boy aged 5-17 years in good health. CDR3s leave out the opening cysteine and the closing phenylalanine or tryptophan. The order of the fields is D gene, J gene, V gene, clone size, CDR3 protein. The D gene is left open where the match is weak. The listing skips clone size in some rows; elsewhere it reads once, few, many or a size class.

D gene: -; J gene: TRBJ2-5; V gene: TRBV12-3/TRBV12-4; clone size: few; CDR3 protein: ASSLTPDGETQY
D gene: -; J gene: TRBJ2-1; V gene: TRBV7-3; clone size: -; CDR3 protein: ASSLGGRGSSYNEQF
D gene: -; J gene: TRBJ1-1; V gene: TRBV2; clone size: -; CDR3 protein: ASGRFTEAF
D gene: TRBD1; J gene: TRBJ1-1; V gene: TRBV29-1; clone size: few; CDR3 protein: SVGDSRRAF
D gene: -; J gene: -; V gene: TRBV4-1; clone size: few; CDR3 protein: ASSQGSSLGQDEQY
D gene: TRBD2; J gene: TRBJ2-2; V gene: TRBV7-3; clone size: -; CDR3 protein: ASSPRGGRNTGELF
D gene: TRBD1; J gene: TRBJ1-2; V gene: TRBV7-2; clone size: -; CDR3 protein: ASSLYRGQNYGYT
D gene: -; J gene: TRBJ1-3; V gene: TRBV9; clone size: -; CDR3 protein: ASSDRDGGNTIH
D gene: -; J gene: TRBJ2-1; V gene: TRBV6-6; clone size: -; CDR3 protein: ASSYSFGSYEQC
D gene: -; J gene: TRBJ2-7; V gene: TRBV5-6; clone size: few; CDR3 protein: ASSLERQDYEQY
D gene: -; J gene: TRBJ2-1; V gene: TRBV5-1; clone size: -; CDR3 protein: ASSLPTGKEKEQF
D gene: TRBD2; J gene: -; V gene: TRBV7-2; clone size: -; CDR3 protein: ASSGSGGTSYEQY
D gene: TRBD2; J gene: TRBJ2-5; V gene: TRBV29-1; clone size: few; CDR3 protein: SVRAGGLQETQY
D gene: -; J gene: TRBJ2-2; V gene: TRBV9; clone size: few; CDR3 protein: ASSVEGSDTGELF
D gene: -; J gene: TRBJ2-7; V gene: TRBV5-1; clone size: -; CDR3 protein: ASSLESASYEQY
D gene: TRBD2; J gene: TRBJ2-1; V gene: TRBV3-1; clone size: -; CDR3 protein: ASSQSLAGGNNEQF
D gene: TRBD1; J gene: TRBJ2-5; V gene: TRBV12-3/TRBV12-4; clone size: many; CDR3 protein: ASSPGQGETQY
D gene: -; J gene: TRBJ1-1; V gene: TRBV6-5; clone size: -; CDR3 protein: ASSYSNWGANTEAF
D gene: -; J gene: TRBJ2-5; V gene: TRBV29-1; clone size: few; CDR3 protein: SVGVGADYGETQY
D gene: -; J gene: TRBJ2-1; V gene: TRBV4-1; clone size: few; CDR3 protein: ASSQAPERVSYNEQF
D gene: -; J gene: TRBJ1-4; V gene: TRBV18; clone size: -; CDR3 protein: ASSPDRSTNEKLF
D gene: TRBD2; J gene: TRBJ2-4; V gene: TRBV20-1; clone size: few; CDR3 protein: SARDPAGGQNIQY
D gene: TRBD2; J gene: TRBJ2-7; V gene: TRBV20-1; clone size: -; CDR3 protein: SATPSGTSGGEQY
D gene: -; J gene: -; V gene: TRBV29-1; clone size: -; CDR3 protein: SGGRRGNNEQF
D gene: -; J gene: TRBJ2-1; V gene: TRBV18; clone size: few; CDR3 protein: ASSSEQVRSEQF
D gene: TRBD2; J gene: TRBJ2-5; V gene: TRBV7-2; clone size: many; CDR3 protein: ASSIRLALETQY
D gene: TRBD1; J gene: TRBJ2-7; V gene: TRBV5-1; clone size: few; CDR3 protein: ASSLESTGDTYEQY
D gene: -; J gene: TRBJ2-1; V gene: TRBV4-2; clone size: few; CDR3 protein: ASSQRPRGGAYNEQF
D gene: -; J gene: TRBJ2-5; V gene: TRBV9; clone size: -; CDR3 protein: ASSVGTVQGQETQY
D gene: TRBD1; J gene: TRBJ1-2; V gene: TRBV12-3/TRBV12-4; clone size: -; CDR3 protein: ASRRDRVEASYT
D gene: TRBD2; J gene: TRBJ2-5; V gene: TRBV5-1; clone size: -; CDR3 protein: ASSLRASGGKETQY
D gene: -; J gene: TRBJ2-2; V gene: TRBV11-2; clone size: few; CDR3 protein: ASIRRVGGNTGELF
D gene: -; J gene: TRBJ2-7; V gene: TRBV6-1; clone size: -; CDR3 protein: ASRERPPGHHYEQY
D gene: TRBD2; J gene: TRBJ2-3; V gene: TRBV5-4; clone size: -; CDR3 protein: ASSPQFSGGTDTQY
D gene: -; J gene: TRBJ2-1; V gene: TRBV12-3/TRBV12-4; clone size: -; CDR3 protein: ASTRARGAGEQF
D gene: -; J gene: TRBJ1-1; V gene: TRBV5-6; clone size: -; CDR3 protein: ASSLGVNEAF
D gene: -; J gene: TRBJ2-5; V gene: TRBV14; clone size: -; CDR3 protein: ASSQTTGIRQETQY
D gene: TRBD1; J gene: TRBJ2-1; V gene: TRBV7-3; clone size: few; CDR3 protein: ASSLTGSPNNEQF
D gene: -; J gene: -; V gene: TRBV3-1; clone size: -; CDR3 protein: ASSQRSGNHEQY
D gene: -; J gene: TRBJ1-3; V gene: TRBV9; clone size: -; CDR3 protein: ASSGHRVNGNTIY
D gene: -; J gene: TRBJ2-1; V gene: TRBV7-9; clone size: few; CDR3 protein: ASSSELSYNEQF
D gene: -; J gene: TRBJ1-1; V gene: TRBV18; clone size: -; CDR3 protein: ASSLPLAEAF
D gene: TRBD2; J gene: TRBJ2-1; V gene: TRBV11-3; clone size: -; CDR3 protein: ASSLDPSGSSYNEQF
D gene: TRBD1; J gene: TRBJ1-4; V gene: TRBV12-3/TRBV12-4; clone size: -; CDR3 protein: ASRQPGQGAYEKLF
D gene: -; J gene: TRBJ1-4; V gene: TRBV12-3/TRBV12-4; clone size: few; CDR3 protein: ASSFTGLREKLF
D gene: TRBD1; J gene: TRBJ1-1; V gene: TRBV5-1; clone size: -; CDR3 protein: ASSDSGTANTEAF
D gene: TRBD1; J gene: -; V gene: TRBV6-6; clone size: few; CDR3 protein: ASSYYGTGSDEQF
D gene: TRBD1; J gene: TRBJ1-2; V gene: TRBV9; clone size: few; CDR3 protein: ASSVGDRVGYT
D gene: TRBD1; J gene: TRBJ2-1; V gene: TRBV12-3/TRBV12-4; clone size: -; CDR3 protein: ANSTNPGQGIVNEQF
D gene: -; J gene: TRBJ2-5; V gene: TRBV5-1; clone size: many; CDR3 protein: ASSLVAAAETQY
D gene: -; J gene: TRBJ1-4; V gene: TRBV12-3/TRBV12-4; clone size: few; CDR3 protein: AGGARTNEKLF
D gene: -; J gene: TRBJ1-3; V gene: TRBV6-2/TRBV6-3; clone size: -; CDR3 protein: ASCGSGNTLY
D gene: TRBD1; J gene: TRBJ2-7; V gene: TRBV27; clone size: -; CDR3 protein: ASSLPITSGQGYEQY
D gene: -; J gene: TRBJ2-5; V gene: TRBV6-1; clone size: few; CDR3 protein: ASSELIAGGGAQY